Each of the 22 T cell receptor beta chains below was sequenced from the same sample in a study of OX40 agonist ivuxolimab in advanced cancers. TCRdb's table, derived via immunoSEQ multiplex PCR, lists solely in-frame clones and lacks some. The sample lists 80,000 or so clones, about 93% occurring once. Sequences were derived from CD4+ or CD8+ T cells sorted from blood, sampled in a trial of the OX40 agonist ivuxolimab. Receptors were obtained from an adult with an advanced solid tumor such as melanoma, head and neck, liver or kidney cancer.

The rearrangement links TRBV6-7 to TRBJ2-1; 10 nucleotides align to TRBD1. TRBV6-7 is annotated as an ORF whose role is uncertain. The length of the CDR3 is 11 residues. V shed 6 bases, J shed 14 bases, and the junction held 4 bases outside the gene matches. The CDR3 bases are TGTGCCAGCAGGAACGGACAGGGGGAGTTCTTC. Translation gives CASRNGQGEFF.

The chain links TRBV7-2 to TRBJ1-1; 7 bases are a match to TRBD1. Germline-derived CDR1 and CDR2 are SGHTA and FQGNSA. The CDR3 runs 14 residues. Trimming cost V 5 bases and J 3 bases; bases outside gene matches: 6. The CDR3 nucleotides read TGTGCCAGCAGCCAAACAGGGGTCTACACTGAAGCTTTCTTT. Translation gives CASSQTGVYTEAFF.

This sequence joins TRBV11-3 and TRBJ1-1; D remains ambiguous. Trimming removed 1 base at V and 1 base at J, with 7 bases between. Germline V gives CDR1 SGHNT, CDR2 YENEEA. The CDR3 has 14 residues. CDR3: CASSLGGTNTEAFF. CDR3 bases: TGTGCCAGCAGCTTAGGTGGCACGAACACTGAAGCTTTCTTT.

The chain recombines TRBV7-2 with TRBJ2-1; D is ambiguous. CDR3 length equals 13 residues. Between the trimmed V and J ends, which lost 5 bases and 12 bases, there was a span of 17 bases. CDR1 and CDR2 from the germline V gene are SGHTA and FQGNSA. This CDR3 reads CASSLTRLPGQFF. Written as DNA, the CDR3 is TGTGCCAGCAGCCTTACAAGGCTACCCGGGCAGTTCTTC.

This sequence joins TRBV9 and TRBJ1-2; 7 nucleotides align to TRBD1. Germline values: CDR1 SGDLS, CDR2 YYNGEE. V shed 0 bases, J shed 4 bases, and the junction held 3 bases outside the gene matches. The CDR3 totals 14 residues. The CDR3 region is CASSVDTGVYGYTF. The CDR3 DNA reads as TGTGCCAGCAGCGTAGATACAGGGGTCTATGGCTACACCTTC.

This sequence joins TRBV6-1 and TRBJ1-6; the D is unclear. CDR3 size: 15 residues. The V gene's germline CDR1 is MNHNS and CDR2 SASEGT. Trimming shortened V by 1 base and J by 6 bases, and 10 bases separated the two germline ends. The CDR3 is CASSEGEPVNSPLHF. The CDR3 nucleotides read TGTGCCAGCAGTGAAGGCGAACCGGTTAATTCACCCCTCCACTTT.

The chain couples TRBV29-1 to TRBJ1-2; the match to TRBD1 covers 9 bases. Trimming removed 5 bases from V and 2 bases from J; junction bases left unmatched: 3. CDR3 length equals 13 residues. Germline lookup yields CDR1 SQVTM and CDR2 ANQGSEA. The DNA of the CDR3 is TGCAGCGTTCGTGACAGGGGGAACTATGGCTACACCTTC. Amino acid sequence: CSVRDRGNYGYTF. The complete variable domain, with remaining parts taken from reference TRBV29-1 and TRBJ1-2, reads SAVISQKPSRDICQRGTSLTIQCQVDSQVTMMFWYRQQPGQSLTLIATANQGSEATYESGFVIDKFPISRPNLTFSTLTVSNMSPEDSSIYLCSVRDRGNYGYTFGSGTRLTVV.

The V gene is TRBV4-3, the J gene TRBJ1-3; D gene ambiguous. Trimming left V 4 bases short and J 0 bases short, with 16 bases between. This CDR3 is 17 amino acids long. In germline, CDR1 is LGHNA, CDR2 YSLEER. The CDR3 DNA is TGCGCCAGCAGCCCTCCCGGTCCGGTATACTCTGGAAACACCATATATTTT. It specifies CASSPPGPVYSGNTIYF.

The chain is built from TRBV4-3 and TRBJ1-6; the D gene is possibly TRBD1 (5 bases). Germline V gene sequence: CDR1 LGHNA, CDR2 YSLEER. The CDR3 contains 18 residues. The germline V and J ends were trimmed by 6 bases and 0 bases, with 18 bases remaining between them. In nucleotides, the CDR3 is TGCGCCAGCAGGGTACCCCGGACACCTAGCTCCTATAATTCACCCCTCCACTTT. It codes for CASRVPRTPSSYNSPLHF.

V and J are TRBV2 and TRBJ2-1; possible D gene TRBD2, 5 bases. Germline lookup yields CDR1 SNHLY and CDR2 FYNNEI. The CDR3 is 14 residues long. The V end lost 2 bases, the J end lost 4 bases, and 9 bases lay between the germline ends. The chain's CDR3 is CASSERRQYNEQFF. Written as DNA, the CDR3 is TGTGCCAGCAGTGAAAGGAGGCAGTACAATGAGCAGTTCTTC.

Here the CDR3 reads CASSASSGAYEQYF. The CDR3, as DNA: TGTGCCAGCAGTGCTTCTAGCGGGGCCTACGAGCAGTACTTC. The chain couples TRBV2 to TRBJ2-7, with 9 nucleotides matching TRBD2. The CDR3 runs 14 residues. With V trimmed by 4 bases and J by 2 bases, 3 bases remained unmatched. From germline, CDR1 is SNHLY and CDR2 FYNNEI.

V is TRBV19 and J is TRBJ2-3, with D perhaps TRBD2 (5 bases). Germline lookup yields CDR1 LNHDA and CDR2 SQIVND (reference sequence). This CDR3 is 14 amino acids long. Trimming left V 1 base short and J 6 bases short, with 11 bases between. The DNA of the CDR3 is TGTGCCAGTAGTATAGGTCGGGGTATGGATACGCAGTATTTT. Protein product: CASSIGRGMDTQYF.

This clone appeared a single time. The V gene is TRBV5-1, the J gene TRBJ2-5; 11 positions agree with TRBD1. Trimming cost V 4 bases and J 1 base; bases outside gene matches: 3. Germline V CDR1 and CDR2: SGHRS, YFSETQ. This CDR3 has 15 amino acids. This CDR3 is CASSGGQGAQETQYF. The CDR3 DNA sequence: TGCGCCAGCAGCGGAGGACAGGGGGCCCAAGAGACCCAGTACTTC.

The chain is built from TRBV9 and TRBJ1-3, with 7 nucleotides matching TRBD1. This CDR3 has 16 amino acids. Unmatched junction bases numbered 7, after V lost 4 bases and J lost 0 bases. Germline CDR1 and CDR2: SGDLS and YYNGEE. In DNA, the CDR3 is TGTGCCAGCAGCCCCCCGGGACAGACCTCTGGAAACACCATATATTTT. Protein product: CASSPPGQTSGNTIYF.

This chain uses TRBV7-2 with TRBJ2-3; D unclear. The CDR3 is made up of 12 amino acids. Germline V gene lookup returns CDR1 SGHTA and CDR2 FQGNSA. V gave up 4 bases and J gave up 5 bases, with 7 bases separating them. This CDR3 is CASSSTIDTQYF. CDR3 nucleotides: TGTGCCAGCAGCTCGACAATAGATACGCAGTATTTT.

This clone was observed once. The V call is TRBV19, the J call TRBJ2-7; possibly TRBD1 or TRBD2 for D (5 bases each). CDR3 length: 14 residues. V lost 3 bases and J lost 3, with 12 bases in between. The V gene's germline CDR1 is LNHDA and CDR2 SQIVND (reference sequence). CDR3 bases: TGTGCCAGTAGTATGCCCGGGACGGTCTACGAGCAGTACTTC. It is translated as CASSMPGTVYEQYF.

CDR3 sequence reads: CASSTPRGVGNEQFF. CDR3 nucleotides: TGTGCCAGCAGCACCCCCAGGGGGGTGGGCAATGAGCAGTTCTTC. This chain links TRBV9 with TRBJ2-1; a possible D gene is TRBD1 (7 bases). The V end was cut by 4 bases, the J end by 6 bases, with 17 bases between. This CDR3 comprises 15 residues. Germline values: CDR1 SGDLS, CDR2 YYNGEE.

This chain joins TRBV18 and TRBJ1-1, with no clear D. The CDR3 runs to 13 residues. Germline V gene sequence: CDR1 KGHSH, CDR2 LQKENI. The V end lost 6 bases, the J end lost 4 bases, and 12 bases lay between the germline ends. The chain's CDR3 is CASSPDGITEAFF. In DNA, the CDR3 is TGTGCCAGCTCTCCCGACGGGATCACTGAAGCTTTCTTT.

This sequence joins TRBV27 and TRBJ2-1, with D perhaps TRBD1 or TRBD2 (5 bases each). The CDR3 extends over 16 amino acids. V was shortened by 0 bases and J by 4 bases, with 13 bases between the two germline ends. CDR1 is MNHEY and CDR2 is SMNVEV in the germline V gene (reference sequence). CDR3 nucleotides: TGTGCCAGCAGTTTATCGAGGGGTAATATATACAATGAGCAGTTCTTC. Translation gives CASSLSRGNIYNEQFF.

This chain uses TRBV4-3 with TRBJ1-6; D is unresolved. The V end lost 3 bases, the J end lost 10 bases, and 19 bases lay between the germline ends. CDR1 LGHNA and CDR2 YSLEER come from the germline V gene. The CDR3 runs 16 residues. The CDR3 sequence is CASSQSPELKGSPLHF. CDR3 DNA: TGCGCCAGCAGCCAGTCTCCAGAGCTCAAGGGATCACCCCTCCACTTT.

The chain recombines TRBV27 with TRBJ2-7; D is unresolved. This CDR3 contains 15 residues. Trimming took off 7 bases at V and 6 bases at J, with 22 bases between the two ends. Per the germline V gene, CDR1 is MNHEY and CDR2 is SMNVEV (reference sequence). CDR3 sequence: CASMTLGQPLGEQYF. CDR3 DNA: TGTGCCAGCATGACGTTGGGTCAGCCACTGGGCGAGCAGTACTTC.

The chain uses TRBV5-1 and TRBJ1-2; D is ambiguous. Looked up from germline, CDR1 is SGHRS and CDR2 is YFSETQ. This CDR3 region has 15 residues. Between the trimmed V and J ends, which lost 0 bases and 2 bases, there was a span of 11 bases. Here the CDR3 DNA reads TGCGCCAGCAGCTTGGGTCCCGGGAACAACTATGGCTACACCTTC. It encodes CASSLGPGNNYGYTF. Looking up the rest from reference TRBV5-1 and TRBJ1-2 gives the full variable domain: KAGVTQTPRYLIKTRGQQVTLSCSPISGHRSVSWYQQTPGQGLQFLFEYFSETQRNKGNFPGRFSGRQFSNSRSEMNVSTLELGDSALYLCASSLGPGNNYGYTFGSGTRLTVV.